The 17 T cell receptor beta chains given below trace back to one sample, sequenced in a study of blood T cell repertoires in COVID-19. Clones were sequenced by immunoSEQ multiplex PCR, and TCRdb holds only the in-frame ones, with some missing. The repertoire holds 170,000 or so clones, with around 87% as singletons. Sequencing used peripheral blood. The receptors here all came from a man aged 60 to 69 with COVID-19, enrolled during active disease.

The rearrangement uses TRBV27 and TRBJ2-3; D is possibly TRBD1 (6 bases). CDR1 MNHEY and CDR2 SMNVEV come from the germline V gene (reference sequence). V lost 5 bases to trimming and J lost 0 bases, with 9 bases between them. This CDR3 has 14 residues. CDR3 loop: CASSPGQSTDTQYF. In DNA, the CDR3 is TGTGCCAGCAGTCCCGGACAGAGCACAGATACGCAGTATTTT.

This clone occurred once. V usage is TRBV28 and J usage is TRBJ1-2; D is perhaps TRBD1 (6 bases). Germline CDR1 reads MDHEN; CDR2 reads SYDVKM. This CDR3 spans 13 amino acids. The V end was cut by 8 bases, the J end by 10 bases, with 20 bases between. This CDR3 is CASVSSRTEAYTF. The CDR3 region has the DNA TGTGCCAGCGTTTCCTCTAGGACAGAGGCCTACACCTTC.

The gene calls are TRBV9 and TRBJ2-2; TRBD1 is a possible D gene (7 bases). The CDR3 is 14 residues long. Germline assignment: CDR1 SGDLS and CDR2 YYNGEE. The V end was cut by 2 bases, the J end by 5 bases, with 10 bases between. The CDR3 DNA sequence: TGTGCCAGCAGCGTCCCAGGGGGGACCGGGGAGCTGTTTTTT. It codes for CASSVPGGTGELFF.

The sample holds one count of this clone. The chain has TRBV7-9 and TRBJ1-2; 7 nucleotides line up with TRBD1. The CDR3 runs 15 residues. V lost 3 bases and J lost 8; bases outside the gene matches: 12. Germline loops: CDR1 SEHNR, CDR2 FQNEAQ (reference sequence). The CDR3 loop is CASSLWTGPNVGYTF. The CDR3 coding sequence is TGTGCCAGCAGCTTGTGGACAGGTCCGAATGTCGGCTACACCTTC.

The chain joins TRBV27 to TRBJ2-3; D is unclear. Trimming removed 1 base from V and 7 bases from J, with 12 bases in between. Germline CDR1 MNHEY, CDR2 SMNVEV (reference sequence). The CDR3 covers 14 residues. In DNA form, the CDR3 reads TGTGCCAGCAGTTTATTGAACAGAGAGCATACGCAGTATTTT. Its protein is CASSLLNREHTQYF.

The chain uses TRBV6-5 and TRBJ1-2; tentatively, D is TRBD1 (6 bases). CDR1 is MNHEY, CDR2 SVGAGI, per germline. Between the trimmed V and J ends, which lost 2 bases and 4 bases, there was a span of 11 bases. CDR3 length equals 14 residues. As DNA, the CDR3 is TGTGCCAGCAGTTACCGGCAGGGGACCTATGGCTACACCTTC. As protein: CASSYRQGTYGYTF.

The V gene is TRBV2, the J gene TRBJ1-5, with 10 bases that match TRBD1. V dropped 4 bases and J dropped 2; count of bases not matched to a gene: 2. There are 15 residues in the CDR3. Germline V gene data show CDR1 as SNHLY and CDR2 as FYNNEI. The CDR3 reads CASSVDRGGNQPQHF. CDR3 nucleotides: TGTGCCAGCAGTGTGGACAGGGGGGGCAATCAGCCCCAGCATTTT.

This clone was counted a few times. The chain combines TRBV4-2 with TRBJ2-7; possible D gene TRBD1, 6 bases. The V gene's germline CDR1 is LGHNA and CDR2 YNFKEQ. CDR3 length: 15 residues. V lost 2 bases to trimming and J lost 2 bases, with 13 bases between them. The chain's CDR3 is CASSQSQGSAYEQYF. DNA for the CDR3: TGTGCCAGCAGCCAATCCCAGGGGAGTGCCTACGAGCAGTACTTC.

The CDR3 nucleotides are TGTGCCAGCAGCCCAGGCTGGCAGGGGAATCGGAATGAAAAACTGTTTTTT. Its protein is CASSPGWQGNRNEKLFF. This chain connects TRBV25-1 to TRBJ1-4, with D possibly matching TRBD1 (6 bases). Trimming pared 6 bases from V and 5 bases from J, leaving 22 bases between. The CDR3 totals 17 residues. Germline-derived CDR1 and CDR2 are MGHDK and SYGVNS.

The genes are TRBV7-9 and TRBJ2-1, with 7 bases lining up with TRBD2. The ends lost 1 base at V and 5 bases at J; junction bases unmatched: 8. The CDR3 is 16 amino acids. Germline loops: CDR1 SEHNR, CDR2 FQNEAQ (reference sequence). CDR3 sequence: CASSLEGGRTNNEQFF. The CDR3 DNA sequence: TGTGCCAGCAGCTTAGAGGGCGGGAGAACGAACAATGAGCAGTTCTTC. The full variable domain, with the rest looked up from reference TRBV7-9 and TRBJ2-1, is DTGVSQNPRHKITKRGQNVTFRCDPISEHNRLYWYRQTLGQGPEFLTYFQNEAQLEKSRLLSDRFSAERPKGSFSTLEIQRTEQGDSAMYLCASSLEGGRTNNEQFFGPGTRLTVL.

This chain uses TRBV5-6 with TRBJ2-2; D not resolved. In germline, CDR1 is SGHDT, CDR2 YYEEEE. V lost 3 bases, J lost 2 bases, and 11 bases lay in between. This CDR3 has 15 amino acids. In nucleotides, the CDR3 is TGTGCCAGCAGCTCCCTCAGTGGTAACACCGGGGAGCTGTTTTTT. The encoded protein is CASSSLSGNTGELFF.

This chain connects TRBV6-2 or TRBV6-3 to TRBJ1-2; TRBD1 agrees at 7 bases. This CDR3 is 13 amino acids long. Germline CDR1 MNHEY, CDR2 SVGEGT. Losses at the gene ends were 5 bases for V and 4 bases for J; bases not matched to a gene: 4. CDR3: CASSRQGFYGYTF. The CDR3 nucleotides are TGTGCCAGCAGTCGACAGGGTTTCTATGGCTACACCTTC.

The J gene is TRBJ1-5, the V gene TRBV19, with D unresolved. The CDR3 runs 15 residues. Deletions cut 3 bases from V and 3 bases from J, with 12 bases between. In germline, CDR1 is LNHDA, CDR2 SQIVND (reference sequence). The CDR3 bases are TGTGCCAGTAGTATTGCAACGTTAGTCAATCAGCCCCAGCATTTT. Its translation is CASSIATLVNQPQHF.

The chain couples TRBV28 to TRBJ2-7, with D possibly TRBD2 on 5 matching bases. CDR1 is MDHEN, CDR2 SYDVKM, per germline. There are 18 residues in the CDR3. Trimming took 2 bases from V and 6 from J, leaving 26 bases between them. The DNA for the CDR3 is TGTGCCAGCAGTTTACTGGCCCTGGGTCCCTCCGGACTCTCCGAGCAGTACTTC. Translation gives CASSLLALGPSGLSEQYF.

This clone has a single count. The chain employs TRBV2 and TRBJ2-2; 10 bases fit TRBD2. V gave up 5 bases and J gave up 5 bases; unmatched junction bases: 8. Per the germline V gene, CDR1 is SNHLY and CDR2 is FYNNEI. The CDR3 consists of 16 residues. This CDR3 reads CASSWSSGGTTGELFF. CDR3 in DNA: TGTGCCAGCAGTTGGTCTAGCGGGGGAACAACCGGGGAGCTGTTTTTT.

The chain links TRBV19 to TRBJ1-5, with TRBD1 identical over 8 bases. Germline CDR1 LNHDA, CDR2 SQIVND (reference sequence). The CDR3 spans 13 residues. The V and J ends lost 6 bases and 7 bases, in that order; junction bases with no gene match: 5. Written as DNA, the CDR3 is TGTGCCAGTAGCCAGGACAGGGAACAGCCCCAGCATTTT. Its protein is CASSQDREQPQHF.

The chain is built from TRBV23-1 and TRBJ1-5, with D unresolved. TRBV23-1 is an ORF; its function is uncertain. The CDR3 covers 15 residues. The V and J ends lost 4 bases and 0 bases respectively, with 10 bases between them. CDR3 sequence reads: CASSPRDYSNQPQHF. CDR3 sequence (DNA): TGCGCCAGCAGTCCTCGGGATTATAGCAATCAGCCCCAGCATTTT.